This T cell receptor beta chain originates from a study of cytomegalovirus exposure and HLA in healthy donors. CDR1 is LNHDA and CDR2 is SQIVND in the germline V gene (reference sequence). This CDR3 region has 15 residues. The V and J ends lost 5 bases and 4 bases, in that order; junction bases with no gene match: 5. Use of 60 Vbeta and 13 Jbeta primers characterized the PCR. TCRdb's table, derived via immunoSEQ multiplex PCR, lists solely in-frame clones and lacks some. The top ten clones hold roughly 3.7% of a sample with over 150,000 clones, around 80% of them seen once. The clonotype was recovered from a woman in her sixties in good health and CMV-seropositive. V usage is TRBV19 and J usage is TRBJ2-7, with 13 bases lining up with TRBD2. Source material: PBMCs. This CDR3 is CASSARTSGGYEQYF. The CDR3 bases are TGTGCCAGTAGTGCTCGGACTAGCGGGGGATACGAGCAGTACTTC.